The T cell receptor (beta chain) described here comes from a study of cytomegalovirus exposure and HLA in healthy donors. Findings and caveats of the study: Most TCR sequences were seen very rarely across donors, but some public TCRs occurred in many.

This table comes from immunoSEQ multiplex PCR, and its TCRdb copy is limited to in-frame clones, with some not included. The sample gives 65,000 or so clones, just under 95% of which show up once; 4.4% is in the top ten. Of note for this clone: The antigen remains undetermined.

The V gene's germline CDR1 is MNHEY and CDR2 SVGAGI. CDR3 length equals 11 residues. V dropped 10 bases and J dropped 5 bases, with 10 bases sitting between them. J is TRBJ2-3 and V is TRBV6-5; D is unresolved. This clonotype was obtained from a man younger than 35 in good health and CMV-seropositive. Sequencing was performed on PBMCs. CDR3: CATLLLDTQYF. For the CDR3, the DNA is TGTGCCACCCTTTTGTTAGATACGCAGTATTTT.